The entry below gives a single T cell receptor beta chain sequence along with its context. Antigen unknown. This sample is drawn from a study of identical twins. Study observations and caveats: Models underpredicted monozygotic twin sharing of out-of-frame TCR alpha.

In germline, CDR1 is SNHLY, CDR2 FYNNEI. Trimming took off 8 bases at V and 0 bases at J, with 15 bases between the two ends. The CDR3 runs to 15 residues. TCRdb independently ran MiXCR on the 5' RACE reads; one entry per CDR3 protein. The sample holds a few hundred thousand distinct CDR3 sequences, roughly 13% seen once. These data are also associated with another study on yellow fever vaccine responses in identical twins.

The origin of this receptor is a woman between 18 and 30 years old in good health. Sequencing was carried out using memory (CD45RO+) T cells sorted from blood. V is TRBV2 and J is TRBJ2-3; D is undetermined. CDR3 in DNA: TGTGCCAGCCTGAGCACGAGTGCTAGCACAGATACGCAGTATTTT. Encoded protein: CASLSTSASTDTQYF. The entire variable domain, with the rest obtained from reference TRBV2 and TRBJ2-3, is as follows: EPEVTQTPSHQVTQMGQEVILRCVPISNHLYFYWYRQILGQKVEFLVSFYNNEISEKSEIFDDQFSVERPDGSNFTLKIRSTKLEDSAMYFCASLSTSASTDTQYFGPGTRLTVL.